The rows below give T cell receptor beta chains drawn from one sample of a study of blood T cell repertoires in COVID-19. The method was immunoSEQ multiplex PCR; TCRdb's version includes in-frame clones alone and lacks a portion of them. The sample holds about 81,000 clones, approximately 82% seen once. Sequencing was carried out using peripheral blood. Receptors were obtained from a man between 60 and 75 years old with acute or convalescent COVID-19. CDR3s include the opening cysteine and the closing phenylalanine or tryptophan. The D gene is left open where the match is weak. Only some rows state a clone size, as once, few, many or a class for expanded clones.

clone_size j_call v_call cdr3_length d_call cdr3_nt cdr3_aa
. TRBJ1-1 TRBV10-1 12 . TGCGCCAGCAGTGAACAGGGTACTGAAGCTTTCTTT CASSEQGTEAFF
. TRBJ2-1 TRBV28 18 TRBD2 TGTGCCAGCCCCCCAGGGACTAGCGGGAGGTCCCCAAACAATGAGCAGTTCTTC CASPPGTSGRSPNNEQFF
. TRBJ1-2 TRBV6-6 15 TRBD1 TGTGCCAGCAGAACTTCCGGGACAGGGGGAAGTGGCTACACCTTC CASRTSGTGGSGYTF
. TRBJ2-7 TRBV5-4 16 TRBD2 TGTGCCAGCAGCGCCGGGACTAGCGGGAGAACTATCGAGCAGTACTTC CASSAGTSGRTIEQYF
. TRBJ2-7 TRBV5-5 15 TRBD1 TGTGCCAGCAGCCCGCCTGGGACAGGGGTATACGAGCAGTACTTC CASSPPGTGVYEQYF
. TRBJ2-3 TRBV6-5 15 TRBD2 TGTGCCAGCAGCCCGCTCGAGCGGGGTACAGATACGCAGTATTTT CASSPLERGTDTQYF
. TRBJ2-5 TRBV6-1 15 . TGTGCCAGCAGTGAAGCGCTGGGGGGGCGAGAGACCCAGTACTTC CASSEALGGRETQYF
once TRBJ2-5 TRBV6-6 12 TRBD1 TGTGCCAGCAGCCGGGACAGAGAGACCCAGTACTTC CASSRDRETQYF
. TRBJ1-2 TRBV28 16 TRBD1 TGTGCCAGCAGTTTAGGCGGGACAGGGGAATTAAATGGCTACACCTTC CASSLGGTGELNGYTF
. TRBJ2-6 TRBV5-1 16 . TGCGCCAGCAGCCGGGACAAGGGAGCTGGGGCCAACGTCCTGACTTTC CASSRDKGAGANVLTF
. TRBJ1-2 TRBV7-2 16 . TGTGCCAGCAGCCTCACGGACGGGACTCCTAACTATGGCTACACCTTC CASSLTDGTPNYGYTF
. TRBJ2-5 TRBV6-5 15 TRBD1 TGTGCCAGCAGAAACTACAGGGGGCTAAAAGAGACCCAGTACTTC CASRNYRGLKETQYF
few TRBJ1-1 TRBV18 17 . TGTGCCAGCTCACCAAGTATGCTCGGGGAAGGGAGCACTGAAGCTTTCTTT CASSPSMLGEGSTEAFF
. TRBJ1-2 TRBV6-5 15 TRBD1 TGTGCCAGCAGTTTACCGGGACAGGGGGCTGATGGCTACACCTTC CASSLPGQGADGYTF
. TRBJ2-7 TRBV6-5 12 . TGTGCCAGCAGTTACCGGGGCTACGAGCAGTACTTC CASSYRGYEQYF
. TRBJ1-1 TRBV4-1 14 . TGCGCCAGCAGCCAGGGGGGGGCGAACACTGAAGCTTTCTTT CASSQGGANTEAFF
few TRBJ2-5 TRBV7-2 17 TRBD2 TGTGCCAGCAGCTTAGCCGGGACTAGCGCGGGGGAGGGGACCCAGTACTTC CASSLAGTSAGEGTQYF
. TRBJ1-2 TRBV7-3 13 . TGTGCCAGCAGCCCGGGGGGACGCGATGGCTACACCTTC CASSPGGRDGYTF
once TRBJ2-7 TRBV5-6 14 TRBD1 TGTGCCAGCAGCTTGTGGGAACAGGGGTACGAGCAGTACTTC CASSLWEQGYEQYF
few TRBJ2-1 TRBV24-1 15 . TGTGCCACCAGTGACGAGCGATCCGCCTACAATGAGCAGTTCTTC CATSDERSAYNEQFF
. TRBJ1-2 TRBV18 15 TRBD1 TGTGCCAGCTCACGGGACAGGGATCCCTTCTATGGCTACACCTTC CASSRDRDPFYGYTF
. TRBJ1-1 TRBV5-1 16 . TGCGCCAGCAGCTTGGTTTTGGGGGCGTCAAACACTGAAGCTTTCTTT CASSLVLGASNTEAFF
. TRBJ2-5 TRBV5-1 14 TRBD1 TGCGCCAGCAGCTCCATAGGGGGCGAAGAGACCCAGTACTTC CASSSIGGEETQYF
. TRBJ2-1 TRBV2 15 TRBD2 TGTGCCAGCAGTGAGGCTACTAGCGGCTACAATGAGCAGTTCTTC CASSEATSGYNEQFF
. TRBJ2-1 TRBV7-2 16 TRBD2 TGTGCCAGCAGCCCCCCGGGACTAGCGGGAAACAATGAGCAGTTCTTC CASSPPGLAGNNEQFF
. TRBJ1-6 TRBV28 15 TRBD1 TGTGCCAGCAGGCCCCCCCAGGGGGCCGCCTCACCCCTCCACTTT CASRPPQGAASPLHF
few TRBJ1-2 TRBV7-3 15 TRBD1 TGTGCCAGCAGCCCCGCTGCGACAGGGGAACGCGGCTACACCTTC CASSPAATGERGYTF
. TRBJ2-7 TRBV5-1 14 . TGCGCCAGCAGCTTTAGGCAGGCTACCCACGAGCAGTACTTC CASSFRQATHEQYF
. TRBJ2-7 TRBV7-8 15 . TGTGCCAGCATCAGGGGCGGTGTCCACTCCTACGAGCAGTACTTC CASIRGGVHSYEQYF
. TRBJ1-1 TRBV13 13 . TGTGCCAGCAGCTTATCGGAGAGCACTGAAGCTTTCTTT CASSLSESTEAFF
. TRBJ2-2 TRBV28 16 . TGTGCCAGCAGTTTAGGAAGAGGGAGCGGAACCGGGGAGCTGTTTTTT CASSLGRGSGTGELFF
. TRBJ2-3 TRBV7-2 14 TRBD1 TGTGCCAGCAGCTTCTCACAGGGGGGAGATACGCAGTATTTT CASSFSQGGDTQYF
. TRBJ1-5 TRBV19 15 TRBD1 TGTGCCAGTACCTTTCTGCAGGGGGCGGATCAGCCCCAGCATTTT CASTFLQGADQPQHF
. TRBJ2-1 TRBV10-3 11 . TGTGCCACCGGGACAGCGGGTGAGCAGTTCTTC CATGTAGEQFF
. TRBJ1-2 TRBV12-3/TRBV12-4 13 . TGTGCCAGCAGTTTATCCGGTTTCTATGGCTACACCTTC CASSLSGFYGYTF
. TRBJ2-2 TRBV2 14 . TGTGCCAGCACTCGGACTGCGATCACCGGGGAGCTGTTTTTT CASTRTAITGELFF
. TRBJ1-6 TRBV6-4 15 TRBD1 TGTGCCAGCAGTGACAGGACAGGGGAGGGCTCACCCCTCCACTTT CASSDRTGEGSPLHF
. TRBJ1-5 TRBV15 15 TRBD1 TGTGCCACCAGCAGTCCTGACAGGGGCAATCAGCCCCAGCATTTT CATSSPDRGNQPQHF
. TRBJ2-1 TRBV6-2/TRBV6-3 13 . TGTGCCAGCAGTTACGGCGGGAAGAAGGAGCAGTTCTTC CASSYGGKKEQFF
. TRBJ2-7 TRBV7-6 15 TRBD2 TGTGCCAGCAGCTTACCGACTAGCGGGAGTAACGAGCAGTACTTC CASSLPTSGSNEQYF
. TRBJ2-7 TRBV28 15 TRBD2 TGTGCCAGCAGTGCCGGGGGTAGCGGGAACTACGAGCAGTACTTC CASSAGGSGNYEQYF
. TRBJ2-7 TRBV2 15 TRBD1 TGTGCCAGCAGCTCCCCGGGACAGATCTCCTACGAGCAGTACTTC CASSSPGQISYEQYF
. TRBJ2-1 TRBV20-1 13 . TGCAGTGCTAGTAAGTCGGAGTACAATGAGCAGTTCTTC CSASKSEYNEQFF
. TRBJ1-6 TRBV7-9 18 . TGTGCCAGCAGCCATGCCTCCCTAAAGCTCTCCTATAATTCACCCCTCCACTTT CASSHASLKLSYNSPLHF
. TRBJ2-2 TRBV19 15 . TGTGCCAGTAGTATAAACTTCGAGGGCACCGGGGAGCTGTTTTTT CASSINFEGTGELFF
. TRBJ2-1 TRBV5-4 15 . TGTGCCAGCAGCGTCAGGGGTGGGTCCTACAATGAGCAGTTCTTC CASSVRGGSYNEQFF
. TRBJ2-1 TRBV7-9 15 TRBD1 TGTGCCAGCAGCTTAGGACAGGGTACTGGGAATGAGCAGTTCTTC CASSLGQGTGNEQFF
. TRBJ2-2 TRBV5-1 17 . TGCGCCAGCAGCTTTCGCGGGGAAAATCTGGACACCGGGGAGCTGTTTTTT CASSFRGENLDTGELFF
. TRBJ1-5 TRBV13 12 . TGTGCCAGCGGCAAAGGCGGTCAGCCCCAGCATTTT CASGKGGQPQHF
. TRBJ2-7 TRBV11-2 15 . TGTGCCAGCAGCTTAGAGGGCTCAGGAGGGTACGAGCAGTACTTC CASSLEGSGGYEQYF
few TRBJ1-2 TRBV11-2 15 . TGTGCCAGCAGCTTAGGGCAGGGGTTTGCCTATGGCTACACCTTC CASSLGQGFAYGYTF
. TRBJ1-1 TRBV7-2 13 . TGTGCCAGCAGTTTTGGACAGTTCACTGAAGCTTTCTTT CASSFGQFTEAFF
. TRBJ1-2 TRBV5-1 13 . TGCGCCAGCAGCTTGGTCACGAAACAAGGCTACACCTTC CASSLVTKQGYTF
. TRBJ2-3 TRBV11-3 14 TRBD2 TGTGCCAGCAGCTATAGCGGGAAGGCAGATACGCAGTATTTT CASSYSGKADTQYF
. TRBJ1-2 TRBV5-1 14 . TGCGCCAGCAGCCCCTGGACGGGAGACTATGGCTACACCTTC CASSPWTGDYGYTF
. TRBJ2-3 TRBV4-3 18 . TGCGCCAGCAGCCAAGAGTGGAGGGCACCCTCTAGCACAGATACGCAGTATTTT CASSQEWRAPSSTDTQYF
. TRBJ2-1 TRBV5-1 16 TRBD1 TGCGCCAGCAGCCCCGTACAGGGGGGCTCCTACAATGAGCAGTTCTTC CASSPVQGGSYNEQFF
. TRBJ2-5 TRBV7-2 14 TRBD2 TGTGCCAGCAGCTTAGGGACTAGTCAAGAGACCCAGTACTTC CASSLGTSQETQYF
. TRBJ2-5 TRBV29-1 13 TRBD1 TGCAGCGTTGTCCAGGGGGCAGGGGAGACCCAGTACTTC CSVVQGAGETQYF
. TRBJ2-1 TRBV7-2 15 TRBD2 TGTGCCAGCAGCTCGACTAGCGGGAGCATCAATGAGCAGTTCTTC CASSSTSGSINEQFF